Below are 3 T cell receptor beta chains sequenced from a single sample in a study of monozygotic twins with inflammatory bowel disease. TCRdb re-called the 5' RACE reads, yielding one record per CDR3 amino acid sequence without DNA. This sample's clone table lists approximately 400,000 distinct CDR3 sequences. The specimen was blood. These receptors all come from a human donor with ulcerative colitis or Crohn's disease, or a healthy co-twin of an affected twin (not recorded which).

CDR3 amino acids: CSANADRPGANVLTF. The chain links TRBV20-1 to TRBJ2-6. There are 15 residues in the CDR3. Germline V gene sequence: CDR1 DFQATT, CDR2 SNEGSKA (reference sequence).

This chain links TRBV20-1 with TRBJ1-1. There are 14 residues in the CDR3. The germline V gene encodes CDR1 DFQATT and CDR2 SNEGSKA (reference sequence). The CDR3 reads CSARRALGDTEAFF.

The chain links TRBV12-3 or TRBV12-4 to TRBJ2-3. The CDR3 totals 14 residues. The CDR3 sequence: CASSWSGGTDTQYF.